This T cell receptor beta chain originates from a study of blood T cell repertoires in COVID-19. For the study at large: The United States, Italy and Spain provided the acute and convalescent COVID-19 samples. Sources were T cells, B-cell-depleted T cells, or PBMCs; the material itself was cDNA or gDNA.

The length of the CDR3 is 14 residues. Method: immunoSEQ multiplex PCR; TCRdb's copy keeps in-frame clones and lacks some. The sample carries roughly 67,000 clones, 83% recorded once. This TCR was sampled from a woman aged 60-75 years with acute or convalescent COVID-19. Sequencing input: peripheral blood. The rearrangement links TRBV21-1 to TRBJ2-7; the table's D call, TRBD1, has no DNA check behind it. TRBV21-1 is marked as a pseudogene. This CDR3 is CASSPRDRGHEQYF. CDR3 DNA sequence: TGTGCCAGCAGCCCCCGGGACAGGGGACACGAGCAGTACTTC.